This TCR beta chain derives from a study of blood T cells in healthy people across ages. All donors came from Russia, were Caucasian and healthy, and spanned ages about 6 to 100. In germline, CDR1 is DFQATT, CDR2 SNEGSKA (reference sequence). The CDR3 spans 14 amino acids, including both terminal residues. In regard to this clonotype: This CDR3 fails to terminate in the conserved phenylalanine or tryptophan, so it likely reflects a read error. The DNA is left out, because the CDR3 cannot be placed on it with certainty; the CDR3 is given as TCRdb lists it.

For the second PCR, which ran for 7 to 11 cycles, a sample-barcoded 5' primer and a J-beta primer mix were used. TCRdb processed the 5' RACE reads anew with MiXCR; each CDR3 protein has one entry. Of about 650,000 distinct CDR3 sequences listed, around 32% were seen once; the top ten hold about 16%. The TCR sequence derives from a woman of 80 years or more in good health. The sample comprised blood. The chain links TRBV20-1 to TRBJ2-1; no DNA check was done on the table's D call, TRBD1. The CDR3 sequence is CSAPPGQGGYTFGS.